This T cell receptor (beta chain) was sequenced for a study of T cells in Graves' hyperthyroidism and ophthalmopathy. Worth noting for this clonotype: Its specificity is not known.

There were TCR beta CDR3 regions amplified from RNA transcripts. With the HTBI primer set, the TCR CDR3 went through a first round of RT-PCR. TCRdb reanalysed the multiplex PCR reads using MiXCR and keeps one entry per CDR3 protein. This table has more than 350,000 distinct CDR3 sequences, roughly 15% appearing once. CDR3 length: 16 amino acids. Looked up from germline, CDR1 is LGHNA and CDR2 is YNFKEQ. With V trimmed by 0 bases and J by 6 bases, 8 bases remained unmatched. Ophthalmopathy cases met thresholds of Clinical Activity Score at least 3, NOSPECS grade at least 4 and duration under 3 months. Whole-study results and caveats: Blood also carried most thyroid clonotypes expanded above 0.001. Ophthalmopathy was separated from stable hyperthyroidism by a 13 V-J model.

Material for sequencing was blood. This TCR was recovered from a woman in her twenties or thirties with Graves' ophthalmopathy. The chain combines TRBV4-2 with TRBJ2-1, with 7 bases aligning to TRBD1. As DNA, the CDR3 is TGTGCCAGCAGCCAAGAGGGTAGGGGGCCGGGCAATGAGCAGTTCTTC. Its protein product is CASSQEGRGPGNEQFF.